The 13 T cell receptor beta chains below were found in one sample sequenced in a study of blood T cell repertoires in COVID-19. Data came from immunoSEQ multiplex PCR; TCRdb stores just in-frame clones and leaves some out. Of 350,000 to 400,000 clones listed, about 87% are singletons. The sequenced sample consisted of PBMCs or T cells enriched from blood (not recorded which). These TCRs come from a middle-aged man in a cohort exposed to, infected with or recovered from COVID-19 (not recorded which).

The rearrangement joins TRBV14 to TRBJ1-4; TRBD1 matches at 9 bases. The CDR3 is 17 residues long. The J segment lost 8 bases and the V segment lost 4 bases, leaving 14 bases of the junction unmatched. The germline CDR1 and CDR2 sequences are SGHDN and FVKESK. CDR3: CASSPRTGERTGEKLFF. The CDR3 DNA reads TGTGCCAGCAGCCCGCGGACAGGGGAGCGGACGGGGGAAAAACTGTTTTTT.

The genes are TRBV4-2 and TRBJ2-1; 15 bases map to TRBD2. CDR1 and CDR2 (germline): LGHNA, YNFKEQ. Trimming removed 0 bases from V and 0 bases from J; junction bases left unmatched: 3. The CDR3 is made up of 19 amino acids. CDR3 sequence: CASSQDGTSGRSSYNEQFF. As DNA, the CDR3 is TGTGCCAGCAGCCAAGATGGGACTAGCGGGAGGAGCTCCTACAATGAGCAGTTCTTC.

The rearrangement links TRBV15 to TRBJ2-1; 9 positions agree with TRBD2. The CDR3 contains 16 residues. J gave up 0 bases and V 3 bases, and 3 bases lay outside the gene matches. Germline CDR1 and CDR2: LNHNV and YYDKDF (reference sequence). The CDR3 DNA sequence: TGTGCCACCAGCAGGGGTAGCGGGAGCTCCTACAATGAGCAGTTCTTC. Encoded protein: CATSRGSGSSYNEQFF.

The rearrangement links TRBV6-5 to TRBJ1-4; the D gene is possibly TRBD1 (5 bases). Germline values: CDR1 MNHEY, CDR2 SVGAGI. The germline V and J ends were trimmed by 3 bases and 11 bases, with 22 bases remaining between them. The CDR3 sequence is 16 residues long. This CDR3 reads CASSYDGQAGRMKLFF. The CDR3 bases are TGTGCCAGCAGTTATGATGGACAAGCAGGAAGGATGAAACTGTTTTTT.

The V gene is TRBV5-1, the J gene TRBJ1-6; 10 nucleotides align to TRBD1. V was pared by 6 bases and J by 7 bases, with 7 bases of the junction left unmatched. From germline, CDR1 is SGHRS and CDR2 YFSETQ. The CDR3 spans 15 residues. In DNA form, the CDR3 reads TGCGCCAGCAAGGTGGCGGGACAGGGGAATTCACCCCTCCACTTT. Translation gives CASKVAGQGNSPLHF. The whole variable domain, remainder taken from reference TRBV5-1 and TRBJ1-6, is KAGVTQTPRYLIKTRGQQVTLSCSPISGHRSVSWYQQTPGQGLQFLFEYFSETQRNKGNFPGRFSGRQFSNSRSEMNVSTLELGDSALYLCASKVAGQGNSPLHFGNGTRLTVT.

The genes are TRBV10-1 and TRBJ1-2, with D tentatively TRBD1 (6 bases). Per the germline V gene, CDR1 is WNHNN and CDR2 is SYGVQD (reference sequence). Trimming took off 6 bases at V and 6 bases at J, with 14 bases between the two ends. CDR3 size: 13 residues. The CDR3 nucleotides read TGCGCCAGCAGCCTTGACAGGATCCATGGCTACACCTTC. Translated, it gives CASSLDRIHGYTF.

In this sample, this clone turned up a few times. The J gene is TRBJ1-3, the V gene TRBV27; D is possibly TRBD1 (5 bases). The CDR3 totals 14 residues. CDR1 and CDR2 (germline): MNHEY, SMNVEV (reference sequence). Trimming pared 4 bases from V and 3 bases from J, leaving 10 bases between. The CDR3 DNA is TGTGCCAGCAGTTCCGCAGGGTTTGGAAACACCATATATTTT. Protein: CASSSAGFGNTIYF.

V usage is TRBV3-1 (or the pseudogene TRBV3-2) and J usage is TRBJ2-1, with 9 bases aligning to TRBD2. In germline, CDR1 is LGHDT, CDR2 YNNKEL (reference sequence). With 3 bases clipped from V and 9 bases from J, the junction kept 9 bases outside the gene matches. The length of the CDR3 is 15 residues. CDR3 DNA sequence: TGTGCCAGCAGCCAGTCGGGACTAGCCGTCAGTGAGCAGTTCTTC. This codes for CASSQSGLAVSEQFF.

The J gene is TRBJ2-1, the V gene TRBV10-1, with TRBD2 matching over 10 bases. V dropped 6 bases and J dropped 6; count of bases not matched to a gene: 14. The germline CDR1 and CDR2 sequences are WNHNN and SYGVQD (reference sequence). The CDR3 sequence is 17 residues long. DNA of the CDR3: TGCGCCAGCAGCCCTGGGGCTAGCGGGAGTTATGGCAATGAGCAGTTCTTC. Its translation is CASSPGASGSYGNEQFF.

About this clone itself: It is likely a read error, because the conserved phenylalanine at the end of the CDR3 is missing. It is unclear where the CDR3 begins or ends on the DNA, so no DNA is shown, and the CDR3 is as TCRdb lists it. The chain couples TRBV23-1 to TRBJ2-3; whether TRBD2, the table's D call, matches the DNA was not checked. TRBV23-1 falls under the ORF class, with uncertain function. Inclusive of both ends, the CDR3 amounts to 13 amino acids. CDR3 sequence: CASSQSGKRELAG.

The V call is TRBV5-1, the J call TRBJ1-2; a possible D gene is TRBD1 (6 bases). The CDR3 length is 15 residues. Per the germline V gene, CDR1 is SGHRS and CDR2 is YFSETQ. Trimming removed 0 bases at V and 7 bases at J, with 16 bases between. CDR3 DNA: TGCGCCAGCAGCTTGGTGCTGGGGGCAGAGACTGGCTACACCTTC. This sequence encodes CASSLVLGAETGYTF.

The CDR3 loop is CASSYNGQENSYEQYF. The DNA for the CDR3 is TGTGCCAGCAGTTACAACGGACAGGAAAACTCCTACGAGCAGTACTTC. The chain couples TRBV6-2 or TRBV6-3 to TRBJ2-7, with TRBD1 matching 7 bases. This CDR3 is 16 amino acids long. The J segment lost 0 bases and the V segment lost 2 bases, leaving 7 bases of the junction unmatched. Germline V lookup: CDR1 MNHEY, CDR2 SVGEGT.

The chain combines TRBV7-9 with TRBJ1-5; D is undetermined. Looked up from germline, CDR1 is SEHNR and CDR2 is FQNEAQ (reference sequence). V dropped 1 base and J dropped 7 bases, with 11 bases sitting between them. The CDR3 has 14 amino acids. Here the CDR3 reads CASSLGGSGQPQHF. The CDR3 DNA sequence: TGTGCCAGCAGCTTAGGAGGGTCGGGGCAGCCCCAGCATTTT.